Shown below are 9 T cell receptor beta chains from a single sample sequenced in a study of T cells after yellow fever vaccination. In TCRdb, the 5' RACE reads were re-called with MiXCR into one record per CDR3 protein. The table records hundreds of thousands of distinct CDR3 sequences, around 12% of them present only once. The specimen was PBMCs, collected on the day of the yellow fever booster vaccination. These receptors were obtained from a man aged 25 to 45 who received the YFV17D yellow fever vaccine.

The chain links TRBV30 to TRBJ1-5, with a weak D call TRBD1 (5 bases). The V end lost 0 bases, the J end lost 9 bases, and 18 bases lay between the germline ends. Germline CDR1 and CDR2: GTSNPN and SVGIG (reference sequence). The CDR3 runs 15 residues. CDR3 DNA: TGTGCCTGGAGTGTACAGCTAGGGGCCGTAGGGCCCCAGCATTTT. It is translated as CAWSVQLGAVGPQHF. The full variable domain, with the rest looked up from reference TRBV30 and TRBJ1-5, is SQTIHQWPATLVQPVGSPLSLECTVEGTSNPNLYWYRQAAGRGLQLLFYSVGIGQISSEVPQNLSASRPQDRQFILSSKKLLLSDSGFYLCAWSVQLGAVGPQHFGDGTRLSIL.

This clonotype was seen a few times. This chain uses TRBV5-1 with TRBJ2-5; 11 nucleotides align to TRBD2. The ends lost 5 bases at V and 2 bases at J; junction bases unmatched: 5. In germline, CDR1 is SGHRS, CDR2 YFSETQ. CDR3 length equals 15 residues. The CDR3 nucleotides are TGCGCCAGCAGAGTAGGGACTAGCGGACAAGAGACCCAGTACTTC. It yields the protein CASRVGTSGQETQYF.

The rearrangement links TRBV4-3 to TRBJ2-5; maybe TRBD1 (5 bases). CDR1 is LGHNA and CDR2 is YSLEER in the germline V gene. The length of the CDR3 is 15 residues. Trimming cost V 0 bases and J 4 bases, with 12 bases left between them. The CDR3 DNA sequence: TGCGCCAGCAGCCAAGATGCGACAGCTGCAGAGACCCAGTACTTC. This translates into CASSQDATAAETQYF.

V gene TRBV11-2 combines with J gene TRBJ2-5, with D unclear. Germline values: CDR1 SGHAT, CDR2 FQNNGV. This CDR3 has 13 amino acids. V was pared by 5 bases and J by 2 bases, with 9 bases between. In DNA form, the CDR3 reads TGTGCCAGCAGCCTAACCATGCAAGAGACCCAGTACTTC. As protein: CASSLTMQETQYF.

This clonotype turned up a few times. The chain employs TRBV11-2 and TRBJ2-1; no firm D call. The V and J ends lost 7 bases and 1 base respectively, with 14 bases between them. The CDR3 sequence is 15 residues long. Germline values: CDR1 SGHAT, CDR2 FQNNGV. CDR3 protein: CASTSTRGSYNEQFF. The CDR3 DNA reads TGTGCCAGCACCTCAACGCGCGGATCCTACAATGAGCAGTTCTTC.

This clonotype occurred a few times. The chain recombines TRBV9 with TRBJ2-3; 12 nucleotides agree with TRBD2. The germline CDR1 and CDR2 sequences are SGDLS and YYNGEE. This CDR3 spans 16 amino acids. V was pared by 3 bases and J by 2 bases, with 4 bases of the junction left unmatched. The CDR3, as DNA: TGTGCCAGCAGCGCTCGGACTAGCGGGACCACAGATACGCAGTATTTT. This translates into CASSARTSGTTDTQYF.

V is TRBV10-3 and J is TRBJ2-7; 7 positions match TRBD2. Germline V gene lookup returns CDR1 ENHRY and CDR2 SYGVKD. The length of the CDR3 is 14 residues. V trimming: 2 bases; J trimming: 5 bases; junction bases outside the gene matches: 6. CDR3 protein: CAISERGGSDEQYF. The CDR3 DNA is TGTGCCATCAGTGAGCGAGGCGGGAGTGACGAGCAGTACTTC.

This clonotype was observed a few times. The chain joins TRBV9 to TRBJ2-2; D perhaps matches TRBD1 (6 bases). V was pared by 7 bases and J by 0 bases, with 10 bases between. Germline assignment: CDR1 SGDLS and CDR2 YYNGEE. The CDR3 totals 14 residues. The CDR3 DNA is TGTGCCAGCGGGGGCGGGCCGAACACCGGGGAGCTGTTTTTT. It specifies CASGGGPNTGELFF.

The gene calls are TRBV12-3 or TRBV12-4 and TRBJ1-5, with 7 bases fitting TRBD1. V lost 3 bases, J lost 3 bases, and 5 bases stayed unmatched. This CDR3 comprises 15 residues. The CDR3 DNA reads TGTGCCAGCAGTTTTACCAGGGGGGTCAATCAGCCCCAGCATTTT. Its protein is CASSFTRGVNQPQHF.